What follows is one TCR beta chain and its context. Its antigen is currently unknown. Germline V gene data show CDR1 as SGHRS and CDR2 as YFSETQ. CDR3 length: 15 residues. The ends lost 1 base at V and 6 bases at J; junction bases unmatched: 3. The data were produced by immunoSEQ multiplex PCR, yet TCRdb's version contains in-frame clones alone and is incomplete. The data contain 5,000 to 7,500 clones, approximately 71% of them singletons. Each tumour sample represents a distinct, spatially separated region of the hepatocellular carcinoma nodule. These data originate in a study of intratumoral heterogeneity in liver cancer. General study points: Regional tumor-infiltrating lymphocyte burden differences seen by RNA-seq were reportedly confirmed using TCR sequencing. Tumor region a had significantly more unique T-cell expansions than region b.

This material consisted of tumor tissue, taken before any cancer treatment. The chain recombines TRBV5-1 with TRBJ2-1, with 11 positions matching TRBD2. The receptor was isolated from a woman aged 70-85 years with hepatocellular carcinoma. The CDR3 reads CASSLLTSGSNEQFF. Written as DNA, the CDR3 is TGCGCCAGCAGCTTGCTTACTAGCGGGAGCAATGAGCAGTTCTTC.